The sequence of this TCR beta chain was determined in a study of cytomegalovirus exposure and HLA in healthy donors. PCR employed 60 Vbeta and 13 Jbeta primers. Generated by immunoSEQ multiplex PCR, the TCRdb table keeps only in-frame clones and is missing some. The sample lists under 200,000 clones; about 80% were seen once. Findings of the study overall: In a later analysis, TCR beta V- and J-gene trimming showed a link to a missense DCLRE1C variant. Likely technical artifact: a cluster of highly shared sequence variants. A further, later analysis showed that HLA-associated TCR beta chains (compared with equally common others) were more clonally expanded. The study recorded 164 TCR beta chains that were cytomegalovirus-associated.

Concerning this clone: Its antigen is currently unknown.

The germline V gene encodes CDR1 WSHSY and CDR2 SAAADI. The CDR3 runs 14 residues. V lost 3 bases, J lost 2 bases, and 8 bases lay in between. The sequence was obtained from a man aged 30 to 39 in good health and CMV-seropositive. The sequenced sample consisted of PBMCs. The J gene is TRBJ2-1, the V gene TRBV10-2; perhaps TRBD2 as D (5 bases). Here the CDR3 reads CASSEGRTYNEQFF. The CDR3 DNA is TGCGCCAGCAGTGAAGGGAGAACCTACAATGAGCAGTTCTTC.